This T cell receptor (beta chain) was documented in a study of T cells in Graves' hyperthyroidism and ophthalmopathy. The study's findings and limits: Blood also contained most expanded thyroid clonotypes above 0.001. A 13 V-J model separated ophthalmopathy from stable hyperthyroidism.

From germline, CDR1 is MDHEN and CDR2 SYDVKM. The CDR3 is made up of 14 amino acids. V was clipped by 5 bases and J by 5 bases; unmatched bases: 8. Any patient presenting with uncontrolled infection, other autoimmune disease, pregnancy or lactation was left out. Researchers amplified the TCR beta CDR3 regions from RNA transcripts. Primed by the HTBI set, a first-round RT-PCR was run on the TCR CDR3. TCRdb analysed the multiplex PCR reads with MiXCR anew, one entry per CDR3 protein. The data hold approximately 630,000 distinct CDR3 sequences, with around 15% observed a single time. There are a few counts of this clonotype. Its antigen is not identified. This may be a read error, as it is one base from a much larger clone.

The sequenced material came from blood. The receptor was derived from a woman aged 25 to 39 with Graves' hyperthyroidism. The V gene is TRBV28, the J gene TRBJ2-5; 7 nucleotides align to TRBD1. As DNA, the CDR3 is TGTGCCAGCAGTCCTACGACAGGGCCGGAGACCCAGTACTTC. Protein sequence: CASSPTTGPETQYF.